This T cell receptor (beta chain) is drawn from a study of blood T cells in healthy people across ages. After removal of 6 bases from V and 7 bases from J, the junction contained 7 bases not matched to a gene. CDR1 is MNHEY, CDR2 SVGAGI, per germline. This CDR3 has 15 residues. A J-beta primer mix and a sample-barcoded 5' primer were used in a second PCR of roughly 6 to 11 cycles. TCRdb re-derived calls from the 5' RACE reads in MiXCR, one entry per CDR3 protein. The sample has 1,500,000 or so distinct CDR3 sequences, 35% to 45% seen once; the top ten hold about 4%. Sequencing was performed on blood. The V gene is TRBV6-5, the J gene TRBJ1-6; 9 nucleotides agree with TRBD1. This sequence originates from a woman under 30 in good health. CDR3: CASRPGQGQNSPLHF. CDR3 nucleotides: TGTGCCAGCAGACCCGGACAGGGGCAAAATTCACCCCTCCACTTT.